The 22 T cell receptor beta chains below all came from one sample that was sequenced in a study of T cell repertoires in cytomegalovirus infection (dated by TCRdb to about 2019). Sequenced on an Illumina HiSeq 1500. TCRdb trimmed public reads at Q25 via fastp, called clones via MiXCR and kept in-frame beta chains. Duplicate CDR3 protein sequences are folded into a single record with the most common DNA and genes. In this sample the table shows 200,000 to 300,000 distinct CDR3 sequences, 8% to 9.5% of which occur a single time. The ten largest clones capture around 15% of the sample. The specimen was PBMCs. Receptors were obtained from a human donor in good health (CMV status not recorded). Some clones in this sample may be carry-over from other donors' samples.

This clonotype was seen more than once but under ten times. V gene TRBV5-4 combines with J gene TRBJ2-1, with TRBD2 matching 10 bases. This CDR3 has 16 amino acids. With 4 bases clipped from V and 6 bases from J, the junction kept 10 bases outside the gene matches. The germline V gene encodes CDR1 SGHNT and CDR2 YYREEE (reference sequence). This CDR3 is CASSGSAGGPFNEQFF. CDR3 nucleotide sequence: TGTGCCAGCAGCGGATCAGCGGGGGGGCCTTTCAATGAGCAGTTCTTC.

This clonotype occurred many times. In nucleotides, the CDR3 is TGCGCCAGCAGCCAAGACCAGGGGAGTAGGCAGCCCCAGCATTTT. Its translation: CASSQDQGSRQPQHF. V and J are TRBV4-1 and TRBJ1-5, with D possibly being TRBD1 (6 bases). V was trimmed by 0 bases and J by 7 bases, leaving 13 bases between them. The CDR3 consists of 15 residues. Germline CDR1 is MGHRA and CDR2 is YSYEKL.

This clonotype was picked up many times. As DNA, the CDR3 is TGTGCCAGCAGTTACTGGGACAGTGAGAAGGAGACCCAGTACTTC. Its translation: CASSYWDSEKETQYF. The J gene is TRBJ2-5, the V gene TRBV6-6; the match to TRBD1 covers 7 bases. CDR3 length equals 15 residues. V dropped 1 base and J dropped 5; count of bases not matched to a gene: 7. Germline CDR1 reads MNHNY; CDR2 reads SVGAGI (reference sequence).

This clonotype was counted at least ten times. V gene TRBV11-2 combines with J gene TRBJ2-1; 7 bases line up with TRBD1. The J segment lost 6 bases and the V segment lost 6 bases, leaving 5 bases of the junction unmatched. CDR1 SGHAT and CDR2 FQNNGV come from the germline V gene. The CDR3 contains 13 residues. DNA for the CDR3: TGTGCCAGCAGTCCGACAGGGATCAATGAGCAGTTCTTC. Protein sequence: CASSPTGINEQFF. Combining the CDR3 with reference TRBV11-2 and TRBJ2-1 gives the whole variable domain EAGVAQSPRYKIIEKRQSVAFWCNPISGHATLYWYQQILGQGPKLLIQFQNNGVVDDSQLPKDRFSAERLKGVDSTLKIQPAKLEDSAVYLCASSPTGINEQFFGPGTRLTVL.

This clonotype was counted a few times. The J gene is TRBJ1-3, the V gene TRBV4-3; a possible D gene is TRBD1 (5 bases). This CDR3 contains 17 residues. Germline V gene lookup returns CDR1 LGHNA and CDR2 YSLEER. V dropped 2 bases and J dropped 0 bases, with 14 bases sitting between them. CDR3 sequence reads: CASSQLSDSRSGNTIYF. The CDR3 region has the DNA TGCGCCAGCAGCCAACTTTCCGACAGCCGCTCTGGAAACACCATATATTTT.

This clonotype showed up many times. The chain couples TRBV14 to TRBJ1-4; 11 bases map to TRBD1. J gave up 7 bases and V 4 bases, and 5 bases lay outside the gene matches. Germline assignment: CDR1 SGHDN and CDR2 FVKESK. This CDR3 has 15 residues. CDR3 sequence (DNA): TGTGCCAGCAGCCCCCTAGGGACAGGGGGTGAAAAACTGTTTTTT. Translation gives CASSPLGTGGEKLFF.

This clonotype has ten or more counts. The chain employs TRBV12-3 or TRBV12-4 and TRBJ2-5; 8 bases match TRBD2. The CDR3 runs to 14 residues. V shed 0 bases, J shed 5 bases, and the junction held 2 bases outside the gene matches. CDR3 in DNA: TGTGCCAGCAGTTTAGCCCTAGCGGGTGAGACCCAGTACTTC. Translation gives CASSLALAGETQYF.

This clonotype was seen more than once but under ten times. This chain links TRBV29-1 with TRBJ1-2, with D maybe TRBD1 (6 bases). V was clipped by 7 bases and J by 2 bases, with 17 bases between them. The CDR3 spans 14 residues. Germline V CDR1 and CDR2: SQVTM, ANQGSEA. CDR3 region: CSERGAGDNYGYTF. Here the CDR3 DNA reads TGCAGCGAAAGAGGGGCAGGGGACAACTATGGCTACACCTTC.

This clonotype was seen at least ten times. The chain employs TRBV7-2 and TRBJ1-2; D gene uncertain. The CDR3 runs 13 residues. V was cut by 4 bases and J by 2 bases, with 8 bases left in between. Germline CDR1 reads SGHTA; CDR2 reads FQGNSA. The chain's CDR3 is CASSSYPNYGYTF. The CDR3 DNA reads TGTGCCAGCAGCTCCTACCCAAACTATGGCTACACCTTC.

This clonotype was recorded at least ten times. The CDR3 DNA reads as TGTGCCAGCAGCTTAGTAGCAGGGGGCGCCGGGACCCAGTACTTC. Residues: CASSLVAGGAGTQYF. The gene calls are TRBV7-8 and TRBJ2-5; 8 bases match TRBD1. The CDR3 length is 15 residues. V lost 1 base and J lost 7; bases outside the gene matches: 8. Looked up from germline, CDR1 is SGHVS and CDR2 is FQNEAQ.

This clonotype was recorded at least ten times. The rearrangement uses TRBV4-3 and TRBJ1-5; D is unresolved. CDR3 size: 13 residues. Looked up from germline, CDR1 is LGHNA and CDR2 is YSLEER. The V gene lost 0 bases and the J gene lost 5 bases, with 5 bases spanning the gap. CDR3 region: CASSQDSDQPQHF. The CDR3, as DNA: TGCGCCAGCAGCCAAGATTCGGATCAGCCCCAGCATTTT.

The rearrangement uses TRBV19 and TRBJ2-1, with 12 bases fitting TRBD1. J gave up 6 bases and V 5 bases, and 8 bases lay outside the gene matches. The CDR3 consists of 16 residues. The germline gives CDR1 LNHDA, CDR2 SQIVND (reference sequence). Here the CDR3 reads CASSAGRDRGPNEQFF. The CDR3 bases are TGTGCCAGTAGTGCCGGCCGGGACAGGGGGCCCAATGAGCAGTTCTTC.

V is TRBV4-1 and J is TRBJ2-3; TRBD2 agrees at 12 bases. The CDR3 sequence is 18 residues long. CDR1 is MGHRA and CDR2 is YSYEKL in the germline V gene. The trim removed 6 bases at V and 2 bases at J, leaving 12 bases unmatched. In DNA form, the CDR3 reads TGCGCCAGCAGTTCCGTGCCCCGGACTAGCGGGGACACAGATACGCAGTATTTT. It is translated as CASSSVPRTSGDTDTQYF.

At least ten counts were recorded for this clonotype. The chain carries TRBV7-8 and TRBJ2-7, with 7 bases that match TRBD2. Germline V CDR1 and CDR2: SGHVS, FQNEAQ. Unmatched junction bases numbered 10, after V lost 4 bases and J lost 4 bases. The CDR3 spans 15 residues. In DNA, the CDR3 is TGTGCCAGCAGCTCATTAAGCGGGGCGGGATACGAGCAGTACTTC. This sequence encodes CASSSLSGAGYEQYF.

This clonotype was found once. Just one base apart from a much larger clone, this may be a read error. The chain uses TRBV7-2 and TRBJ1-4; perhaps TRBD1 as D (6 bases). V gave up 4 bases and J gave up 10 bases, with 19 bases separating them. CDR1 is SGHTA and CDR2 is FQGNSA in the germline V gene. The CDR3 length is 15 residues. CDR3 in DNA: TGTGCCAGCAGCTATAATTCTGGGGGCCAGGGAAAACTGTTTTTT. It specifies CASSYNSGGQGKLFF. The full variable domain, completed using reference TRBV7-2 and TRBJ1-4, is GAGVSQSPSNKVTEKGKDVELRCDPISGHTALYWYRQSLGQGLEFLIYFQGNSAPDKSGLPSDRFSAERTGGSVSTLTIQRTQQEDSAVYLCASSYNSGGQGKLFFGSGTQLSVL.

Ten or more counts support this clonotype. The rearrangement joins TRBV7-2 to TRBJ2-3; 12 bases match TRBD2. The germline V gene encodes CDR1 SGHTA and CDR2 FQGNSA. The CDR3 has 16 amino acids. Germline trimming cut 6 bases from V and 0 bases from J; bases unmatched to any gene: 4. The CDR3 reads CASRILAGGSTDTQYF. The CDR3 region has the DNA TGTGCCAGCAGGATCCTAGCGGGGGGGAGCACAGATACGCAGTATTTT. Drawing the rest from reference TRBV7-2 and TRBJ2-3, the complete variable domain is GAGVSQSPSNKVTEKGKDVELRCDPISGHTALYWYRQSLGQGLEFLIYFQGNSAPDKSGLPSDRFSAERTGGSVSTLTIQRTQQEDSAVYLCASRILAGGSTDTQYFGPGTRLTVL.

This clonotype was seen more than once but under ten times. The chain links TRBV15 to TRBJ2-1, with D perhaps matching TRBD1 (6 bases). This CDR3 spans 17 amino acids. CDR1 LNHNV and CDR2 YYDKDF come from the germline V gene (reference sequence). Between the trimmed V and J ends, which lost 1 base and 8 bases, there was a span of 21 bases. Here the CDR3 DNA reads TGTGCCACCAGCAGAGGAACCCCGCACTACAGGGTTGATGAGCAGTTCTTC. Protein sequence: CATSRGTPHYRVDEQFF.

At least ten counts were recorded for this clonotype. V is TRBV4-3 and J is TRBJ2-2; 10 bases match TRBD2. The V and J ends lost 5 bases and 5 bases, in that order; junction bases with no gene match: 8. The CDR3 sequence is 16 residues long. The germline gives CDR1 LGHNA, CDR2 YSLEER. This chain's CDR3 is CASSFLAGEGTGELFF. In nucleotides, the CDR3 is TGCGCCAGCAGCTTTCTAGCGGGAGAGGGGACCGGGGAGCTGTTTTTT.

The table lists this clonotype with many counts. The V call is TRBV7-8, the J call TRBJ2-7; 10 bases fit TRBD2. V lost 1 base to trimming and J lost 2 bases; unmatched junction nucleotides: 2. The germline gives CDR1 SGHVS, CDR2 FQNEAQ. This CDR3 has 15 residues. The CDR3 DNA reads TGTGCCAGCAGCTTAGGTAGCGGGGGGCCCTACGAGCAGTACTTC. This gives the protein CASSLGSGGPYEQYF. Complete variable domain (other parts from reference TRBV7-8 and TRBJ2-7): GAGVSQSPRYKVAKRGQDVALRCDPISGHVSLFWYQQALGQGPEFLTYFQNEAQLDKSGLPSDRFFAERPEGSVSTLKIQRTQQEDSAVYLCASSLGSGGPYEQYFGPGTRLTVT.

The table lists this clonotype with many counts. The chain recombines TRBV7-2 with TRBJ1-5; unclear D gene. The CDR3 totals 15 residues. Trimming shortened V by 1 base and J by 0 bases, and 7 bases separated the two germline ends. The V gene's germline CDR1 is SGHTA and CDR2 FQGNSA. The CDR3 is CASSLGSVSNQPQHF. The CDR3 DNA reads TGTGCCAGCAGCTTAGGATCAGTTAGCAATCAGCCCCAGCATTTT.

This clonotype was recorded many times. This rearrangement joins TRBV7-2 to TRBJ1-1, with 10 bases lining up with TRBD1. Germline V gene sequence: CDR1 SGHTA, CDR2 FQGNSA. This CDR3 has 16 residues. V shed 5 bases, J shed 11 bases, and the junction held 17 bases outside the gene matches. The CDR3, as DNA: TGTGCCAGCAGCCCCCGGACTGGACAGGGGGTCCTTGTTGCTTTCTTT. The encoded protein is CASSPRTGQGVLVAFF.

This clonotype was counted many times. The chain joins TRBV7-2 to TRBJ1-6; no definite D call. The germline CDR1 and CDR2 sequences are SGHTA and FQGNSA. The CDR3 loop spans 15 amino acids. V was pared by 5 bases and J by 7 bases, with 15 bases between. CDR3 amino acids: CASSQGRTENSPLHF. The CDR3 DNA follows: TGTGCCAGCAGCCAAGGCAGGACGGAAAATTCACCCCTCCACTTT.